These T cell receptor beta chains were read from a single sample in a study of identical twins. TCRdb re-called the 5' RACE reads through MiXCR, storing one row per CDR3 protein. The sample has some 630,000 distinct CDR3 sequences, roughly 6.6% seen once. The sample was also linked to a second study, of yellow fever vaccine responses in identical twins.

Sequencing was performed on PBMCs. These receptors were taken from a woman between 18 and 30 years old in good health. The CDR3 runs from the conserved cysteine through the conserved F or W. The D gene is left open where the match is weak. Only some rows state a clone size, as once, few, many or a class for expanded clones.

J gene,D gene,V gene,clone size,CDR3 protein,CDR3 DNA
TRBJ1-1,.,TRBV15,.,CATSGRLNTEAFF,TGTGCCACCAGCGGGCGGCTTAACACTGAAGCTTTCTTT
TRBJ2-1,.,TRBV11-2,.,CASSLGGSWSGQFF,TGTGCCAGCAGCTTAGGGGGCAGCTGGTCAGGACAGTTCTTC
TRBJ2-1,.,TRBV27,.,CASSPGRANEQFF,TGTGCCAGCAGTCCCGGACGGGCAAATGAGCAGTTCTTC
TRBJ2-2,TRBD2,TRBV7-2,.,CASSSTSGRTGELFF,TGTGCCAGCAGCTCGACTAGCGGAAGGACCGGGGAGCTGTTTTTT
TRBJ2-5,.,TRBV12-3/TRBV12-4,few,CASRKGGTRRTQYF,TGTGCCAGCAGGAAGGGGGGAACCCGACGGACCCAGTACTTC
TRBJ2-1,TRBD2,TRBV29-1,many,CSVEASGDSYNEQFF,TGCAGCGTTGAGGCTAGCGGGGATTCCTACAATGAGCAGTTCTTC
TRBJ2-1,.,TRBV20-1,.,CSARGSVGDEQFF,TGCAGTGCTAGAGGGTCGGTGGGGGATGAGCAGTTCTTC
TRBJ2-5,.,TRBV6-5,.,CASRLKGGETQYF,TGTGCCAGCAGGTTAAAGGGCGGTGAGACCCAGTACTTC
TRBJ1-1,TRBD1,TRBV20-1,.,CSAKGARGTEAFF,TGCAGTGCTAAGGGGGCGCGAGGCACTGAAGCTTTCTTT
TRBJ1-1,TRBD1,TRBV20-1,.,CSARATGGMNTEAFF,TGCAGTGCTAGAGCGACAGGGGGAATGAACACTGAAGCTTTCTTT
TRBJ2-3,.,TRBV7-9,few,CASSLGKFSGSTDTQYF,TGTGCCAGCAGCTTAGGGAAATTTAGCGGAAGCACAGATACGCAGTATTTT
TRBJ1-3,.,TRBV6-1,few,CASASTGAGNTIYF,TGTGCCAGCGCCTCGACGGGAGCTGGAAACACCATATATTTT
TRBJ2-5,TRBD2,TRBV28,.,CASSPGLGTKETQYF,TGTGCCAGCAGCCCCGGACTAGGTACGAAAGAGACCCAGTACTTC
TRBJ1-5,.,TRBV7-2,.,CASSQRFGQPQHF,TGTGCCAGCAGCCAGAGGTTCGGTCAGCCCCAGCATTTT
TRBJ2-1,TRBD2,TRBV14,many,CASSPILAVPPREQFF,TGTGCCAGCAGCCCGATTCTAGCGGTACCTCCCCGCGAGCAGTTCTTC
TRBJ1-3,.,TRBV10-3,many,CAISPSGNTIYF,TGTGCCATCAGTCCCTCTGGAAACACCATATATTTT
TRBJ2-7,TRBD2,TRBV24-1,.,CATRGAVGLAGRVLEQYF,TGTGCCACCAGAGGGGCCGTCGGACTAGCGGGACGGGTGTTGGAGCAGTACTTC
TRBJ2-3,.,TRBV20-1,once,CSDADTQYF,TGCAGTGATGCAGATACGCAGTATTTT
TRBJ1-6,TRBD1,TRBV7-8,many,CASNPGQTYNSPLHF,TGTGCCAGCAACCCGGGACAGACATATAATTCACCCCTCCACTTT
TRBJ2-1,.,TRBV5-1,few,CASSLGASGAHYNEQFF,TGCGCCAGCAGCTTGGGGGCGAGCGGTGCGCACTACAATGAGCAGTTCTTC
TRBJ2-7,TRBD2,TRBV6-1,.,CASSSGGAGGYEQYF,TGTGCCAGCAGCTCCGGGGGAGCGGGAGGGTACGAGCAGTACTTC
TRBJ1-2,.,TRBV2,many,CAGRTAIPYGYTF,TGTGCCGGACGGACAGCGATTCCCTATGGCTACACCTTC
TRBJ2-5,.,TRBV29-1,many,CSVEIREGETQYF,TGCAGCGTTGAAATCCGGGAAGGAGAGACCCAGTACTTC